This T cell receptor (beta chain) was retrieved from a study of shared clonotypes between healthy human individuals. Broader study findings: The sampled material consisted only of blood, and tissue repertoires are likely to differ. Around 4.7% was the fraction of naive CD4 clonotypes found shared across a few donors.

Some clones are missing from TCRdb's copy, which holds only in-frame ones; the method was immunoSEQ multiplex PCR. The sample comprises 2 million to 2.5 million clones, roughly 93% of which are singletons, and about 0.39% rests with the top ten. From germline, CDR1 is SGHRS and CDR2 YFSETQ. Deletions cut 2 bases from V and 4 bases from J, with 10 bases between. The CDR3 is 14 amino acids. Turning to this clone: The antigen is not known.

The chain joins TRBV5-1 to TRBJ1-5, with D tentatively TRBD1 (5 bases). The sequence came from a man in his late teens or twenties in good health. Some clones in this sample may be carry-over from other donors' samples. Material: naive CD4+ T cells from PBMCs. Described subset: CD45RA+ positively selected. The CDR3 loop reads CASSFLGGNQPQHF. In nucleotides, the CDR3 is TGCGCCAGCAGCTTCCTTGGGGGAAATCAGCCCCAGCATTTT.